This passage covers 19 T cell receptor beta chains from one sample sequenced in a study of blood T cells in healthy people across ages. Using a J-beta primer mix together with a sample-barcoded 5' primer, a second PCR was run for about 6 to 12 cycles. TCRdb itself ran the 5' RACE reads through MiXCR, one entry per CDR3 protein. The data contain some 730,000 distinct CDR3 sequences, 22% of them singletons. Sequencing was performed on blood. All receptors come from a man in his 70s in good health.

In this sample, this clonotype turned up a few times. This chain joins TRBV2 and TRBJ1-2, with D perhaps matching TRBD1 (6 bases). Germline CDR1 and CDR2: SNHLY and FYNNEI. The CDR3 has 14 amino acids. V lost 2 bases and J lost 4, with 11 bases in between. CDR3 in DNA: TGTGCCAGCAGTGAAACGGGGGCGAGCTATGGCTACACCTTC. As protein: CASSETGASYGYTF. The full variable domain, in which reference TRBV2 and TRBJ1-2 provide the parts outside the CDR3, is EPEVTQTPSHQVTQMGQEVILRCVPISNHLYFYWYRQILGQKVEFLVSFYNNEISEKSEIFDDQFSVERPDGSNFTLKIRSTKLEDSAMYFCASSETGASYGYTFGSGTRLTVV.

The chain links TRBV6-1 to TRBJ2-1, with TRBD2 matching 15 bases. V shed 6 bases, J shed 4 bases, and the junction held 7 bases outside the gene matches. CDR1 is MNHNS, CDR2 SASEGT, per germline. The CDR3 is made up of 17 amino acids. The CDR3 sequence: CASSPRTSGGAYNEQFF. CDR3 coding DNA: TGTGCCAGCAGCCCGAGGACTAGCGGGGGGGCTTACAATGAGCAGTTCTTC.

In this sample, this clonotype turned up a few times. The chain joins TRBV6-8 to TRBJ2-7; tentative D call: TRBD2 (6 bases). This CDR3 contains 12 residues. Trimming removed 6 bases from V and 4 bases from J, with 10 bases in between. Germline loops: CDR1 MNHGY, CDR2 SAAAGT. CDR3 amino acids: CASRGTLYEQYV. The CDR3 nucleotides are TGTGCCAGCAGGGGGACTTTGTACGAGCAGTACGTC.

The table lists this clonotype with a few counts. The chain is built from TRBV7-2 and TRBJ1-1; D is unclear. Germline V gene sequence: CDR1 SGHTA, CDR2 FQGNSA. Trimming took off 1 base at V and 0 bases at J, with 6 bases between the two ends. This CDR3 is built from 14 residues. In nucleotides, the CDR3 is TGTGCCAGCAGCTTAGTGGCACTGAACACTGAAGCTTTCTTT. Translating it yields CASSLVALNTEAFF.

This clonotype was detected a few times. V gene TRBV20-1 combines with J gene TRBJ2-5, with TRBD2 matching over 8 bases. The germline V gene encodes CDR1 DFQATT and CDR2 SNEGSKA (reference sequence). V lost 8 bases to trimming and J lost 4 bases; unmatched junction nucleotides: 6. CDR3 size: 12 residues. CDR3 region: CSPGRALETQYF. CDR3 in DNA: TGCAGTCCCGGGAGGGCCTTAGAGACCCAGTACTTC.

J is TRBJ1-6 and V is TRBV5-1; D call uncertain. Trimming stripped 5 bases from V and 10 bases from J, with 16 bases between. This CDR3 has 14 residues. Germline CDR1 SGHRS, CDR2 YFSETQ. For the CDR3, the DNA is TGCGCCAGCAGTCTCGACACTGCGGGATCACCCCTCCACTTT. Translating it yields CASSLDTAGSPLHF.

The V call is TRBV3-1, the J call TRBJ1-2; possibly TRBD1 for D (6 bases). The CDR3 has 14 residues. V was pared by 4 bases and J by 4 bases, with 13 bases between. In germline, CDR1 is LGHDT, CDR2 YNNKEL (reference sequence). CDR3 residues: CASSPNDRFYGYTF. The CDR3 nucleotides read TGTGCCAGCAGCCCAAACGACAGGTTCTATGGCTACACCTTC. Using reference TRBV3-1 and TRBJ1-2 for the parts outside the CDR3, the full variable domain is DTAVSQTPKYLVTQMGNDKSIKCEQNLGHDTMYWYKQDSKKFLKIMFSYNNKELIINETVPNRFSPKSPDKAHLNLHINSLELGDSAVYFCASSPNDRFYGYTFGSGTRLTVV.

This clonotype was counted between two and nine times. This chain links TRBV5-1 with TRBJ1-4; a possible D gene is TRBD1 (6 bases). V was trimmed by 4 bases and J by 6 bases, leaving 10 bases between them. Germline CDR1 and CDR2: SGHRS and YFSETQ. This CDR3 comprises 13 residues. CDR3 sequence (DNA): TGCGCCAGCAGCAAGGGACAAGATGAAAAACTGTTTTTT. Its protein is CASSKGQDEKLFF. Full variable domain (outside the CDR3, taken from reference TRBV5-1 and TRBJ1-4): KAGVTQTPRYLIKTRGQQVTLSCSPISGHRSVSWYQQTPGQGLQFLFEYFSETQRNKGNFPGRFSGRQFSNSRSEMNVSTLELGDSALYLCASSKGQDEKLFFGSGTQLSVL.

This clonotype was observed a handful of times. V usage is TRBV7-2 and J usage is TRBJ2-7; maybe TRBD2 (5 bases). The CDR3 consists of 14 residues. Germline loops: CDR1 SGHTA, CDR2 FQGNSA. Deletions cut 1 base from V and 4 bases from J, with 11 bases between. CDR3 region: CASSLDGMAYEQYF. For the CDR3, the DNA is TGTGCCAGCAGCTTAGACGGGATGGCGTACGAGCAGTACTTC.

The genes are TRBV6-2 or TRBV6-3 and TRBJ1-6; no firm D call. CDR3 length equals 14 residues. Germline CDR1 is MNHEY and CDR2 is SVGEGT. V was shortened by 3 bases and J by 6 bases, with 9 bases between the two germline ends. Written as DNA, the CDR3 is TGTGCCAGCAGTTATCCGAACTTTAATTCACCCCTCCACTTT. It encodes CASSYPNFNSPLHF.

Only a few counts were recorded for this clonotype. The genes are TRBV29-1 and TRBJ2-5; no clear D gene. V was cut by 3 bases and J by 7 bases, with 12 bases left in between. From germline, CDR1 is SQVTM and CDR2 ANQGSEA. This CDR3 region has 12 residues. The CDR3 DNA reads as TGCAGCGTTGACGGCGGCCCGGGGACCCAGTACTTC. Its protein product is CSVDGGPGTQYF. The full variable domain, completed using reference TRBV29-1 and TRBJ2-5, is SAVISQKPSRDICQRGTSLTIQCQVDSQVTMMFWYRQQPGQSLTLIATANQGSEATYESGFVIDKFPISRPNLTFSTLTVSNMSPEDSSIYLCSVDGGPGTQYFGPGTRLLVL.

As to this clonotype: This probably arose from a read error, given a far larger clone one base away. The V call is TRBV12-3 or TRBV12-4, the J call TRBJ2-5, with TRBD2 matching 7 bases. The J call may be faulty, since TRBJ2-1 better matches the DNA end. This CDR3 has 15 residues. The CDR3 DNA is TGTGCCAGCAGTTTAGCGGGAGGGCCGTACAATGGGCAGTTCTTC. Residues: CASSLAGGPYNGQFF.

This clonotype was counted between two and nine times. J is TRBJ1-1 and V is TRBV29-1; D not certain. V lost 7 bases to trimming and J lost 4 bases, with 13 bases between them. Germline V gene lookup returns CDR1 SQVTM and CDR2 ANQGSEA. The CDR3 extends over 12 amino acids. The CDR3 region has the DNA TGCAGCGGCGGGCCAGCCGTCACTGAAGCTTTCTTT. It encodes CSGGPAVTEAFF.

V and J are TRBV6-6 and TRBJ2-2, with D maybe TRBD2 (7 bases). The CDR3 is 16 residues long. Trimming shortened V by 0 bases and J by 3 bases, and 11 bases separated the two germline ends. Germline V gene data show CDR1 as MNHNY and CDR2 as SVGAGI (reference sequence). The DNA of the CDR3 is TGTGCCAGCAGTTACTCGAGGGGGGGGGACACCGGGGAGCTGTTTTTT. Protein product: CASSYSRGGDTGELFF.

The chain uses TRBV5-4 and TRBJ2-7, with D perhaps matching TRBD1 (6 bases). This CDR3 has 15 amino acids. Germline CDR1 and CDR2: SGHNT and YYREEE (reference sequence). Between the trimmed V and J ends, which lost 3 bases and 3 bases, there was a span of 16 bases. The CDR3 nucleotides read TGTGCCAGCAGCTCGCAAATGACAGGAGGCTACGAGCAGTACTTC. Translation: CASSSQMTGGYEQYF.

V gene TRBV12-3 or TRBV12-4 combines with J gene TRBJ2-3; D assignment may be TRBD1 or TRBD2 (5 bases each). The length of the CDR3 is 15 residues. With 1 base removed from V and 2 bases from J, the gap between germline ends came to 10 bases. The CDR3 sequence is CASSLGDVTTDTQYF. The DNA for the CDR3 is TGTGCCAGCAGTTTAGGGGACGTTACCACAGATACGCAGTATTTT.

In regard to this clonotype: This is likely a read error, given that the CDR3 carries no conserved phenylalanine or tryptophan at its end. The J gene is TRBJ2-5, the V gene TRBV10-3, with 7 bases aligning to TRBD1. The V and J ends lost 3 bases and 11 bases, in that order; junction bases with no gene match: 6. The length of the CDR3 is 12 residues. From germline, CDR1 is ENHRY and CDR2 SYGVKD. In DNA, the CDR3 is TGTGCCATCAGTGACGGGGACAGAAAGCAGTACGTC. This encodes CAISDGDRKQYV.

The rearrangement joins TRBV11-3 to TRBJ2-3; 8 positions match TRBD2. This CDR3 has 17 amino acids. V lost 0 bases and J lost 4; bases outside the gene matches: 9. The germline CDR1 and CDR2 sequences are SGHNT and YENEEA. The CDR3 reads CASSLDVRSGSPDTQYF. In DNA form, the CDR3 reads TGTGCCAGCAGCTTAGATGTGAGGAGCGGGAGTCCAGATACGCAGTATTTT.

The chain recombines TRBV4-1 with TRBJ1-4, with 12 bases lining up with TRBD1. The germline V gene has CDR1 MGHRA and CDR2 YSYEKL. The V segment lost 5 bases and the J segment 7 bases; nucleotides outside the gene matches: 8. This CDR3 spans 16 amino acids. The CDR3 protein is CASSAGTGGVGEKLFF. The CDR3 nucleotides read TGCGCCAGCAGCGCCGGGACAGGGGGCGTTGGTGAAAAACTGTTTTTT.